This passage covers 3 T cell receptor beta chains from one sample sequenced in a study of blood T cells in healthy people across ages (dated by TCRdb to 2014 to 2015). Library creation used 5' RACE. Sequenced using an Illumina HiSeq 2500. A second PCR of 7 to 11 cycles was performed with a sample-barcoded 5' primer and a J-beta primer mix. TCRdb took the public reads, trimmed them with fastp at Q25, ran MiXCR for clone calling and kept in-frame beta chains. Each entry is one CDR3 protein sequence, shown with its most common DNA and genes. Recorded for this sample are a few hundred thousand distinct CDR3 sequences; roughly half of them occurred a single time. Of the sample, around 49% falls within the top ten clones. Material: blood. These receptor sequences come from a man aged 55 to 70 in good health.

This clonotype was counted at least ten times. V is TRBV12-3 or TRBV12-4 and J is TRBJ2-7, with a weak D call TRBD2 (5 bases). The CDR3 totals 13 residues. The germline V and J ends were trimmed by 7 bases and 7 bases, with 17 bases remaining between them. This CDR3 is CASTKRSSWEQYF. CDR3 in DNA: TGTGCCAGCACTAAGCGGTCATCGTGGGAGCAGTACTTC.

This clonotype was seen at least ten times. The chain uses TRBV29-1 and TRBJ2-5; D is possibly TRBD1 or TRBD2 (5 bases each). There are 13 residues in the CDR3. Germline V gene sequence: CDR1 SQVTM, CDR2 ANQGSEA. V shed 0 bases and J shed 5 bases, with 10 bases lying between them. The CDR3 sequence is CSVEEGTGETQYF. The DNA of the CDR3 is TGCAGCGTTGAAGAGGGGACCGGGGAGACCCAGTACTTC.

V usage is TRBV25-1 and J usage is TRBJ2-3; D may be TRBD1 or TRBD2 (5 bases each). CDR1 is MGHDK, CDR2 SYGVNS, per germline. The CDR3 runs 18 residues. V lost 3 bases, J lost 2 bases, and 21 bases lay in between. CDR3 sequence: CASSERTGTGLNTDTQYF. CDR3 nucleotide sequence: TGTGCCAGCAGTGAGAGGACCGGGACCGGGCTAAACACAGATACGCAGTATTTT.